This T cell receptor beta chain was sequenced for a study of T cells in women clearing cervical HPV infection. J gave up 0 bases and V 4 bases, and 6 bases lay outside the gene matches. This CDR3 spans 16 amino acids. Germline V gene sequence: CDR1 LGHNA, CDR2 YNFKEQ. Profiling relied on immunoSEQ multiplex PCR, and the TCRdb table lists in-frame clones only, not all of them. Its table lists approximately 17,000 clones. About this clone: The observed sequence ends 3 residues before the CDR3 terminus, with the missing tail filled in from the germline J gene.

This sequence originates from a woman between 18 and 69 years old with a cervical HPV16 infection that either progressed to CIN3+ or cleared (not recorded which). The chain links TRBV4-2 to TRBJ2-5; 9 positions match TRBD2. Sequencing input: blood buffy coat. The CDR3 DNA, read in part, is TGTGCCAGCAGCCTTTATAGCGGGAGAGACCAAGAGACC. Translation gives CASSLYSGRDQET. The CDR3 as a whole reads CASSLYSGRDQETQYF.